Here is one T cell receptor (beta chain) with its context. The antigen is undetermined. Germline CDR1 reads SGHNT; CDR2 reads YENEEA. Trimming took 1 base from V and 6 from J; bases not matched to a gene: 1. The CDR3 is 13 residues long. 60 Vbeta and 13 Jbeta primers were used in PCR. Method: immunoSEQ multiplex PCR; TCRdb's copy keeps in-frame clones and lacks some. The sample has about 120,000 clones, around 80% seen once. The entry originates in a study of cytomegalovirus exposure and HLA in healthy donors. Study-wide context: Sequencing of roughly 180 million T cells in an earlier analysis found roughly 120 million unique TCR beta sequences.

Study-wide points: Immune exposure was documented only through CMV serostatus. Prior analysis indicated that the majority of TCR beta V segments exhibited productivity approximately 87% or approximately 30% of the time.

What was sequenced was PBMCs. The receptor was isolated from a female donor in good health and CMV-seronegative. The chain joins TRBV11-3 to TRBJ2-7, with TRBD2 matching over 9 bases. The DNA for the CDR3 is TGTGCCAGCAGCTTAGCTAGCGGGGCCGAGCAGTACTTC. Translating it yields CASSLASGAEQYF.